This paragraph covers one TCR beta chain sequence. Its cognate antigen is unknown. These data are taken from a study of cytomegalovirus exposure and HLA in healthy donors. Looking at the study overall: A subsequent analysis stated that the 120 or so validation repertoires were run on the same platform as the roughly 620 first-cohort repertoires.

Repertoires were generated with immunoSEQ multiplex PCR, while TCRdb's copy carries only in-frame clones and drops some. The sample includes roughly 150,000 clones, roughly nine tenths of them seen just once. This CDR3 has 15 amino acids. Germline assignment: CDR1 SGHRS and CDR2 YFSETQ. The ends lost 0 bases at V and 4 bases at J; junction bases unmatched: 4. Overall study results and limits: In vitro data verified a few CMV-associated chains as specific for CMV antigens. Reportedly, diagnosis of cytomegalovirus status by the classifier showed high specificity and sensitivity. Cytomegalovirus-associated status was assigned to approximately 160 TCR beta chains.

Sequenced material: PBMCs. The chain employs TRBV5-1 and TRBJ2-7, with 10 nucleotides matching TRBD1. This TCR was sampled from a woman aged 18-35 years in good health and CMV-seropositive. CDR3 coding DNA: TGCGCCAGCAGCTTGGGACAGGGGGCGAGGTACGAGCAGTACTTC. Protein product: CASSLGQGARYEQYF.